A single sample gave rise to the 15 T cell receptor beta chains below, sequenced in a study of vaccination effects on CD4 cells after COVID-19. Culture proceeded for about 11 days, and CD4+ T cells were then isolated. TCRdb's copy holds only in-frame clones and misses some; the assay was immunoSEQ multiplex PCR. The table lists some 28,000 clones, approximately 65% of them singletons, with approximately 10% in the top ten. Antigen specificity for these receptors is unknown. This specimen was CD4+ T cells from PBMCs cultured without peptide, taken before COVID-19 vaccination. The receptor source for this set is a human donor who received a COVID-19 vaccine.

This sequence joins TRBV5-6 and TRBJ1-2; D gene ambiguous. Germline V gene sequence: CDR1 SGHDT, CDR2 YYEEEE. The V and J ends lost 4 bases and 5 bases respectively, with 6 bases between them. The CDR3 is 11 residues long. CDR3 bases: TGTGCCAGCAGCACCTCTTATGGCTACACCTTC. Protein product: CASSTSYGYTF.

The sample holds one count of this clone. The chain employs TRBV3-1 (or the pseudogene TRBV3-2) and TRBJ1-5; D is possibly TRBD1 (5 bases). Trimming removed 0 bases from V and 9 bases from J, with 15 bases in between. The CDR3 loop spans 15 amino acids. Germline V gives CDR1 LGHDT, CDR2 YNNKEL (reference sequence). CDR3 nucleotides: TGTGCCAGCAGCCAAGATTTGCTGGGGCCCCGGCCCCAGCATTTT. Protein sequence: CASSQDLLGPRPQHF.

V is TRBV10-3 and J is TRBJ2-5; 8 nucleotides agree with TRBD2. V shed 0 bases, J shed 5 bases, and the junction held 5 bases outside the gene matches. There are 15 residues in the CDR3. Germline lookup yields CDR1 ENHRY and CDR2 SYGVKD. The CDR3 nucleotides read TGTGCCATCAGTGAGTCGAATAGCGGGGAGGAGACCCAGTACTTC. Encoded protein: CAISESNSGEETQYF.

The chain has TRBV9 and TRBJ2-4; no reliable D call. Trimming took 4 bases from V and 0 from J, leaving 20 bases between them. The CDR3 runs 18 residues. Germline assignment: CDR1 SGDLS and CDR2 YYNGEE. In nucleotides, the CDR3 is TGTGCCAGCAGCTCGAGCCCTGGACGGATGCTAGCCAAAAACATTCAGTACTTC. The encoded protein is CASSSSPGRMLAKNIQYF.

This clone was seen a single time. V is TRBV27 and J is TRBJ1-1; D ambiguous. V shed 4 bases and J shed 0 bases, with 15 bases lying between them. CDR3 length equals 16 residues. CDR1 is MNHEY and CDR2 is SMNVEV in the germline V gene (reference sequence). In DNA, the CDR3 is TGTGCCAGCAGTTCATTCCGGAATTTACTGAACACTGAAGCTTTCTTT. Its translation: CASSSFRNLLNTEAFF.

This chain joins TRBV6-2 or TRBV6-3 and TRBJ2-3, with TRBD1 matching 7 bases. Unmatched junction bases numbered 7, after V lost 5 bases and J lost 2 bases. This CDR3 spans 15 amino acids. Germline V gene lookup returns CDR1 MNHEY and CDR2 SVGEGT. CDR3 bases: TGTGCCAGCAGTCGACAGGGCTATTTCACAGATACGCAGTATTTT. Translated: CASSRQGYFTDTQYF.

This chain joins TRBV6-5 and TRBJ1-6; D uncertain. The germline CDR1 and CDR2 sequences are MNHEY and SVGAGI. The CDR3 is 12 residues long. Between the trimmed V and J ends, which lost 2 bases and 8 bases, there was a span of 4 bases. The CDR3 loop reads CASSYAHSPLHF. CDR3 sequence (DNA): TGTGCCAGCAGTTACGCCCATTCACCCCTCCACTTT.

This clone showed up just a few times. This chain links TRBV6-4 with TRBJ2-5, with D maybe TRBD1 (6 bases). CDR3 length: 13 amino acids. CDR1 and CDR2 from the germline V gene are MRHNA and SNTAGT. Trimming took 10 bases from V and 1 from J, leaving 13 bases between them. CDR3 amino acids: CATATGPQETQYF. CDR3 DNA: TGTGCCACCGCTACAGGGCCCCAAGAGACCCAGTACTTC.

This chain joins TRBV5-6 and TRBJ1-2, with unresolved D. The V end lost 0 bases, the J end lost 7 bases, and 4 bases lay between the germline ends. This CDR3 contains 11 residues. Germline CDR1 and CDR2: SGHDT and YYEEEE. The CDR3 DNA reads TGTGCCAGCAGCTTGGTTACTGGCTACACCTTC. It codes for CASSLVTGYTF. The whole variable domain, remainder taken from reference TRBV5-6 and TRBJ1-2, is DAGVTQSPTHLIKTRGQQVTLRCSPKSGHDTVSWYQQALGQGPQFIFQYYEEEERQRGNFPDRFSGHQFPNYSSELNVNALLLGDSALYLCASSLVTGYTFGSGTRLTVV.

The chain has TRBV7-5 and TRBJ1-2. TRBV7-5 is recorded as a pseudogene. The CDR3 contains 14 residues. The CDR3 DNA follows: TGTGCCAGAAGCTTATTTCGGGGTAACTATGGCTACACCTTC. Translating gives CARSLFRGNYGYTF.

This chain joins TRBV2 and TRBJ2-5, with D possibly TRBD2 on 6 matching bases. The CDR3 runs 13 residues. Trimming stripped 7 bases from V and 13 bases from J, with 22 bases between. CDR1 is SNHLY and CDR2 is FYNNEI in the germline V gene. This chain's CDR3 is CASTSGTPGTWYF. The CDR3, as DNA: TGTGCCAGCACCTCGGGGACTCCAGGGACCTGGTACTTC.

This chain links TRBV27 with TRBJ2-1; 12 nucleotides agree with TRBD2. CDR3 length: 13 residues. Germline V CDR1 and CDR2: MNHEY, SMNVEV (reference sequence). The V and J ends lost 7 bases and 8 bases, in that order; junction bases with no gene match: 3. The chain's CDR3 is CASKRLAGDEQFF. The DNA of the CDR3 is TGTGCCAGCAAGAGACTAGCGGGGGATGAGCAGTTCTTC.

The V gene is TRBV9, the J gene TRBJ1-2; D unclear. V lost 0 bases, J lost 1 base, and 7 bases lay in between. CDR1 and CDR2 (germline): SGDLS, YYNGEE. The CDR3 has 14 amino acids. The CDR3 bases are TGTGCCAGCAGCGTAGACAAGGTTAACTATGGCTACACCTTC. This encodes CASSVDKVNYGYTF.

The chain joins TRBV7-2 to TRBJ2-7, with D perhaps TRBD2 (5 bases). Per the germline V gene, CDR1 is SGHTA and CDR2 is FQGNSA. Trimming took off 4 bases at V and 2 bases at J, with 12 bases between the two ends. The CDR3 covers 14 residues. CDR3 sequence (DNA): TGTGCCAGCAGCTCAGGACTGATTCCCTACGAGCAGTACTTC. Translating it yields CASSSGLIPYEQYF.

J is TRBJ2-1 and V is TRBV12-5, with TRBD2 as a possible D gene (5 bases). V was trimmed by 1 base and J by 4 bases, leaving 14 bases between them. The CDR3 sequence is 16 residues long. Germline V gives CDR1 LGHNT, CDR2 FRNRAP. The CDR3 region has the DNA TGTGCTAGTGGTTTGGACTCGGGGTTAGGGTACAATGAGCAGTTCTTC. Its translation is CASGLDSGLGYNEQFF. The full variable domain, in which reference TRBV12-5 and TRBJ2-1 provide the parts outside the CDR3, is DARVTQTPRHKVTEMGQEVTMRCQPILGHNTVFWYRQTMMQGLELLAYFRNRAPLDDSGMPKDRFSAEMPDATLATLKIQPSEPRDSAVYFCASGLDSGLGYNEQFFGPGTRLTVL.